The clone carrying this TCR beta chain showed up just once. Its specificity is not known. The entry originates in a study of T cell responses to AZD1222 COVID-19 vaccine. The study, taken as a whole, reports: Most donors were white British, females outnumbered males, and clonal diversity was possibly underestimated. It was only after the peak T cell response that any repertoires were sampled.

Sequencing used immunoSEQ multiplex PCR; TCRdb keeps in-frame clones, though not all of them. The profile shows around 160,000 clones, about 92% of them singletons. V lost 0 bases to trimming and J lost 7 bases, with 7 bases between them. CDR1 SGHRS and CDR2 YFSETQ come from the germline V gene. The CDR3 is 13 residues long. This sequence was found in an adult in good health. The chain uses TRBV5-1 and TRBJ1-4; D ambiguous. The material was peripheral blood, obtained on day 0 of AZD1222 vaccination. In DNA form, the CDR3 reads TGCGCCAGCAGCTTGGGCGGGATTGAAAAACTGTTTTTT. As protein: CASSLGGIEKLFF.